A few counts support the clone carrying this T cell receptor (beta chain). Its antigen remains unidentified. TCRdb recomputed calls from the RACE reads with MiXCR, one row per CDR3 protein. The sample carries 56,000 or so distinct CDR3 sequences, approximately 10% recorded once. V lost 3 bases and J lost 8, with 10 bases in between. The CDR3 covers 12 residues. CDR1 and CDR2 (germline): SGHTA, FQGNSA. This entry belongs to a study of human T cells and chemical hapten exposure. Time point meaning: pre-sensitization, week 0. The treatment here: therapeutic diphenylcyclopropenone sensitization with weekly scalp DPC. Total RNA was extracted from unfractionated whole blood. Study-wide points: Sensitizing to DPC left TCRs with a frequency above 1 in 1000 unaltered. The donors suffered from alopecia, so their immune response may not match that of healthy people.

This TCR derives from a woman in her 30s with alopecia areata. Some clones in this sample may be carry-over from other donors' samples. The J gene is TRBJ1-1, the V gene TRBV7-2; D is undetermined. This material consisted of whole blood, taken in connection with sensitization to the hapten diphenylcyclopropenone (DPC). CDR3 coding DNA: TGTGCCAGCAGCTTTCTTTTGATAGAAGCTTTCTTT. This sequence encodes CASSFLLIEAFF.